This T cell receptor (beta chain) was sequenced for a study of blood T cell repertoires in COVID-19. Study in general: Spain, Italy and the United States supplied samples that represented acute and convalescent COVID-19.

Original analysis: Reference gene primer amplification gave estimated nucleated cell counts. Sequenced by immunoSEQ multiplex PCR; TCRdb stores in-frame clones only, minus some. V and J calls plus clone size are reproduced from that table; the DNA served to infer D and trimming. The sample carries about 180,000 clones, approximately 88% recorded once. V lost 0 bases, J lost 4 bases, and 10 bases lay in between. The CDR3 is 14 residues long. The V gene's germline CDR1 is LGHDT and CDR2 YNNKEL (reference sequence). The chain joins TRBV3-1 (or the pseudogene TRBV3-2) to TRBJ2-7, with D uncertain. Sequenced sample: peripheral blood. The receptor comes from a woman aged 40 to 50 with COVID-19, enrolled during active disease. CDR3 bases: TGTGCCAGCAGCCAAGATTGGTACAAGTACGAGCAGTACTTC. Translation: CASSQDWYKYEQYF.